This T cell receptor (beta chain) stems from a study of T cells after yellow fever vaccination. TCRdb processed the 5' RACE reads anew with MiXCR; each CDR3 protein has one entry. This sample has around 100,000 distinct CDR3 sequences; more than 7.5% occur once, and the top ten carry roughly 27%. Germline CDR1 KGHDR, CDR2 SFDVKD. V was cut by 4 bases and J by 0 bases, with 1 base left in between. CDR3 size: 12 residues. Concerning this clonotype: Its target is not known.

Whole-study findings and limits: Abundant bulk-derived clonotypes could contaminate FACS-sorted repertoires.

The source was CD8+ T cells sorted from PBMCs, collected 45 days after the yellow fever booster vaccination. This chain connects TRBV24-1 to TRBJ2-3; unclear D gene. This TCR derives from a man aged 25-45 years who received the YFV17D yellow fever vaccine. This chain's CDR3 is CATSDSTDTQYF. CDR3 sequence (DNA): TGTGCCACCAGTGACAGCACAGATACGCAGTATTTT.